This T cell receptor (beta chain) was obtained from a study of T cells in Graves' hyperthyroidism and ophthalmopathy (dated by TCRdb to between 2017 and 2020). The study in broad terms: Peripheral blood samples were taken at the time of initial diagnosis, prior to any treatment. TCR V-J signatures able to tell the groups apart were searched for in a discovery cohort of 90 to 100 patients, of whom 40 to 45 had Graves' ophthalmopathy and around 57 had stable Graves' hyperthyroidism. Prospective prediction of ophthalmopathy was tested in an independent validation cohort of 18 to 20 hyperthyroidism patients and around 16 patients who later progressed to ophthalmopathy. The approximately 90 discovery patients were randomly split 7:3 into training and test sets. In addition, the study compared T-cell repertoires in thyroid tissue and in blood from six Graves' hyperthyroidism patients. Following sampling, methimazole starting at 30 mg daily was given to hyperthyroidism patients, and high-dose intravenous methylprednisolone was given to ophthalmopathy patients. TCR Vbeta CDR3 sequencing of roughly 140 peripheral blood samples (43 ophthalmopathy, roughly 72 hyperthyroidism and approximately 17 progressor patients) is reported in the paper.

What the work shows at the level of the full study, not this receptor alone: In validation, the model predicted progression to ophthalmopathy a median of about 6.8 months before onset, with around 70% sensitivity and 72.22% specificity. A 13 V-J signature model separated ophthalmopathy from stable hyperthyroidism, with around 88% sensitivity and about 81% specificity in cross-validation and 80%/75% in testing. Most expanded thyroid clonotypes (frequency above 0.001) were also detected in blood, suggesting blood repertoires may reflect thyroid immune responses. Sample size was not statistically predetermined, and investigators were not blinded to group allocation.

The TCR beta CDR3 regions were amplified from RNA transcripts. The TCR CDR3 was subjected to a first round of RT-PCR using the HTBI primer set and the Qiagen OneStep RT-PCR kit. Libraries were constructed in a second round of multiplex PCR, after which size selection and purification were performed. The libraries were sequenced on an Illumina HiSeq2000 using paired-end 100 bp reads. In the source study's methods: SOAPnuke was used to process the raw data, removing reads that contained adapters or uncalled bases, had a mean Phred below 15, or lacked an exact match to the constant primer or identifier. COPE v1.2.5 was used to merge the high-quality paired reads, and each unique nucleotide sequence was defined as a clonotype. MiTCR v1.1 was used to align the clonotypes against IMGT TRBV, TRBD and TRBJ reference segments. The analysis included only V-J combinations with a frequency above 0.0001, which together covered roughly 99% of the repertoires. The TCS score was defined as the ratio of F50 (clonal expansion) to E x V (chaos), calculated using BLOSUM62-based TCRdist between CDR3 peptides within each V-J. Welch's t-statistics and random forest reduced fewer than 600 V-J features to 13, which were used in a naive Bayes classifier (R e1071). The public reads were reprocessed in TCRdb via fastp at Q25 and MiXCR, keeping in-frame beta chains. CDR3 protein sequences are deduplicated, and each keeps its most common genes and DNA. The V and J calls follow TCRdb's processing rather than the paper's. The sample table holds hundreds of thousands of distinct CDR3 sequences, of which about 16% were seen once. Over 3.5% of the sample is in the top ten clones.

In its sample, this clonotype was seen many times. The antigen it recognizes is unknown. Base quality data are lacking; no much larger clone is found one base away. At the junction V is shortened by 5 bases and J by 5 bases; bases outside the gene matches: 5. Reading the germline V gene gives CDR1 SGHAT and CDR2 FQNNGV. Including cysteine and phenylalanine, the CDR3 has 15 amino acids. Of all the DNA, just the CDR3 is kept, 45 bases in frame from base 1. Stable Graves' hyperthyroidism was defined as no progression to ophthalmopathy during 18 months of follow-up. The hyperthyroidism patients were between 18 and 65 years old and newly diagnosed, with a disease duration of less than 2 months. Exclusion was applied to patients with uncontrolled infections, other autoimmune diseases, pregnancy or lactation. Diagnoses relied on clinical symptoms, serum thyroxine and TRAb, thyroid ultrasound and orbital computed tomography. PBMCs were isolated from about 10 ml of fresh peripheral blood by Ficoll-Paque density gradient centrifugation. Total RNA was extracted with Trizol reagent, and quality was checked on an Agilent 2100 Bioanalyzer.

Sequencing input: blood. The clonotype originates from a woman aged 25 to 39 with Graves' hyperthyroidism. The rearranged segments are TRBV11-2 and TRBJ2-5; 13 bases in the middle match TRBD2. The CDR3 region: CASSPQLAGGETQYF. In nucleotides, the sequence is TGTGCCAGCAGCCCACAACTAGCGGGGGGGGAGACCCAGTACTTC.